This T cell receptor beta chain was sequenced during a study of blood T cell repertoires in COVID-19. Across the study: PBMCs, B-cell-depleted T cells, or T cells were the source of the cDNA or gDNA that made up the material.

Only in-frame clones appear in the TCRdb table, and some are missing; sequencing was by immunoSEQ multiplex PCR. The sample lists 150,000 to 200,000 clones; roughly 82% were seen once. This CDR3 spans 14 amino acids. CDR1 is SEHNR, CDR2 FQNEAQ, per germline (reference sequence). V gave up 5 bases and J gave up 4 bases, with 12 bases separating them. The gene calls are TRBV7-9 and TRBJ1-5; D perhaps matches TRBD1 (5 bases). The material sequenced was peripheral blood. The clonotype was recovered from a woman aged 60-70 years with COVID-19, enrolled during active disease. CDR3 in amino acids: CASSPRGENQPQHF. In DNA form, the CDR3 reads TGTGCCAGCAGCCCTCGGGGGGAGAATCAGCCCCAGCATTTT.